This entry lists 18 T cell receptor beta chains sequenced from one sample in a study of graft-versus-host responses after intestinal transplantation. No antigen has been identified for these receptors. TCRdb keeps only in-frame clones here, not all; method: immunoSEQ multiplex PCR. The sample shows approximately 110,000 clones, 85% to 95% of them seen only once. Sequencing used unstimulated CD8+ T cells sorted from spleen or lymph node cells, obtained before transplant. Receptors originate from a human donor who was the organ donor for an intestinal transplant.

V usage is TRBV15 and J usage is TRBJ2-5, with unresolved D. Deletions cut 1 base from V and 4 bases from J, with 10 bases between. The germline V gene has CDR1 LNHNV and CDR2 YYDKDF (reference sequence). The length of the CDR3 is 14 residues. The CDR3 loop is CATSRAPPGETQYF. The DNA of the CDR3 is TGTGCCACCAGCAGAGCGCCTCCGGGAGAGACCCAGTACTTC.

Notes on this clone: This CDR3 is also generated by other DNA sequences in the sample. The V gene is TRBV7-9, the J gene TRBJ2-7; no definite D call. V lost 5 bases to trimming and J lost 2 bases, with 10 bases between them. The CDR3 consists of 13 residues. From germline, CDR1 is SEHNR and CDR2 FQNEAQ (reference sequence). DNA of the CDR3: TGTGCCAGCAGCAGCTCTGGAGCCTACGAGCAGTACTTC. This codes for CASSSSGAYEQYF. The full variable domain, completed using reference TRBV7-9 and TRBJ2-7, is DTGVSQNPRHKITKRGQNVTFRCDPISEHNRLYWYRQTLGQGPEFLTYFQNEAQLEKSRLLSDRFSAERPKGSFSTLEIQRTEQGDSAMYLCASSSSGAYEQYFGPGTRLTVT.

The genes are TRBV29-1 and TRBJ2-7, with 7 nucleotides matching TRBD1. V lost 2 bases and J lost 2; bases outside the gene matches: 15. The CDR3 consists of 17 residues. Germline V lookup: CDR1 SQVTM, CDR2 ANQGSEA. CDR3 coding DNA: TGCAGCGTTGAAACAGGGGTCAGGCCGGAGGCGACCTACGAGCAGTACTTC. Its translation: CSVETGVRPEATYEQYF.

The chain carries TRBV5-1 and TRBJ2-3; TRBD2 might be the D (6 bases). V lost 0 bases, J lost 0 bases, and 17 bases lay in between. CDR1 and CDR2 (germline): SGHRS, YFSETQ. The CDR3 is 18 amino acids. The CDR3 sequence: CASSLGGRERASTDTQYF. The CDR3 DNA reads TGCGCCAGCAGCTTGGGGGGACGAGAGCGGGCGAGCACAGATACGCAGTATTTT.

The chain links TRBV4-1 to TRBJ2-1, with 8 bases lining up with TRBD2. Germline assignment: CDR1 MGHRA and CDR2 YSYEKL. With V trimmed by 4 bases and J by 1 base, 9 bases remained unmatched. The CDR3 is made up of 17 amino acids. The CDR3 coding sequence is TGCGCCAGCAGCCCGTTCGGAGCGGGAGCTTCCTACAATGAGCAGTTCTTC. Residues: CASSPFGAGASYNEQFF.

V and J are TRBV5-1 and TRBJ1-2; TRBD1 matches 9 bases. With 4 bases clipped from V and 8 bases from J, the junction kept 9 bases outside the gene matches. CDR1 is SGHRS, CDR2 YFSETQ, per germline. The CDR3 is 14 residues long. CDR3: CASSGTGGREGYTF. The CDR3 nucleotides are TGCGCCAGCAGCGGCACAGGGGGCCGCGAGGGCTACACCTTC.

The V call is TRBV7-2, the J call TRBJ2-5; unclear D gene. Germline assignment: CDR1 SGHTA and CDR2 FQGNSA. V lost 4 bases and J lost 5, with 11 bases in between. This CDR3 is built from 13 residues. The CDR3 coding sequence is TGTGCCAGCAGCTATCATCCGTACGAGACCCAGTACTTC. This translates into CASSYHPYETQYF.

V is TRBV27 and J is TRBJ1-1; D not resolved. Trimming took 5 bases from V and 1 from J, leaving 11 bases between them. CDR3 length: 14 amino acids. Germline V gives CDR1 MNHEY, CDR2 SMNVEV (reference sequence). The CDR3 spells CASSRTTTNTEAFF. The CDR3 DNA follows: TGTGCCAGCAGTCGTACGACGACGAACACTGAAGCTTTCTTT.

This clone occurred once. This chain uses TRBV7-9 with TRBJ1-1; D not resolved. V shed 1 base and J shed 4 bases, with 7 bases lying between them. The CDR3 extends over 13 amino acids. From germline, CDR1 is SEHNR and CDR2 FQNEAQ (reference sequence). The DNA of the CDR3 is TGTGCCAGCAGCTTAGTAATCAGCACTGAAGCTTTCTTT. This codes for CASSLVISTEAFF.

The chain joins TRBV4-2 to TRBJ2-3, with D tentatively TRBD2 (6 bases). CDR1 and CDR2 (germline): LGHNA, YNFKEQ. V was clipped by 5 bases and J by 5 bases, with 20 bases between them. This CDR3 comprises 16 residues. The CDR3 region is CASSLAGPGDEDTQYF. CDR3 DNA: TGTGCCAGCAGCTTGGCCGGGCCGGGGGATGAAGATACGCAGTATTTT.

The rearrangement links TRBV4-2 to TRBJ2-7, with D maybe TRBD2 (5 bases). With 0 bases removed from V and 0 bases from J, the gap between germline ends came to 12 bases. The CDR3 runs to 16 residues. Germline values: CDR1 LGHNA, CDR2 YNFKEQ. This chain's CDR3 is CASSQDRTDGSYEQYF. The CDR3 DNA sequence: TGTGCCAGCAGCCAAGATAGGACTGATGGCTCCTACGAGCAGTACTTC.

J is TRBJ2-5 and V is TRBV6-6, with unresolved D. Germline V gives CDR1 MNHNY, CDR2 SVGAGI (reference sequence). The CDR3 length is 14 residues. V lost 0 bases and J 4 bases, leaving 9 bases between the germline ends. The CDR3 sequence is CASSYSSNGETQYF. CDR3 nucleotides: TGTGCCAGCAGTTACTCATCGAATGGAGAGACCCAGTACTTC.

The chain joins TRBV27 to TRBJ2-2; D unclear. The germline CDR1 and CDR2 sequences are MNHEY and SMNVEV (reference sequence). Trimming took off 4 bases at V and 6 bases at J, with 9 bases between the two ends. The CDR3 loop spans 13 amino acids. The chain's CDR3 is CASSWTISGELFF. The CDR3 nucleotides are TGTGCCAGCAGTTGGACGATATCCGGGGAGCTGTTTTTT.

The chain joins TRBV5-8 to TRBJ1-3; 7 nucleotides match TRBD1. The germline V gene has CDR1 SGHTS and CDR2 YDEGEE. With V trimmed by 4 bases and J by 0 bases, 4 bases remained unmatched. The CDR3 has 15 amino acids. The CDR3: CASSPGTASGNTIYF. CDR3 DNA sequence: TGTGCCAGCAGCCCAGGGACAGCCTCTGGAAACACCATATATTTT.

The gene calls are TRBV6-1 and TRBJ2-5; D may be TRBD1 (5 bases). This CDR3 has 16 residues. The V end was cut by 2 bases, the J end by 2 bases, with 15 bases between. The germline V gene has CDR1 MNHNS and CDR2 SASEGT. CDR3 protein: CASSEYVGQGQETQYF. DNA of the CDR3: TGTGCCAGCAGTGAATACGTCGGGCAGGGACAAGAGACCCAGTACTTC.

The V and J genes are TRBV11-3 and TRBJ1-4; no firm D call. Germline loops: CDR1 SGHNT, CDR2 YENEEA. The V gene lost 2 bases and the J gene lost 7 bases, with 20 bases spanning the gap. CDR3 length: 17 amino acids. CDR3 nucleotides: TGTGCCAGCAGCTTACCGGGCCCAAACCACCAACCTGAAAAACTGTTTTTT. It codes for CASSLPGPNHQPEKLFF.

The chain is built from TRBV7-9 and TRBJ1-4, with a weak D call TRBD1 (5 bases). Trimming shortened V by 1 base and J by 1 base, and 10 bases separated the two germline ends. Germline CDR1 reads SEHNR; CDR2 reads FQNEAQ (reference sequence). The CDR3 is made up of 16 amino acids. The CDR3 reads CASSLGPGGTNEKLFF. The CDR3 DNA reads TGTGCCAGCAGCTTAGGGCCGGGGGGAACTAATGAAAAACTGTTTTTT.

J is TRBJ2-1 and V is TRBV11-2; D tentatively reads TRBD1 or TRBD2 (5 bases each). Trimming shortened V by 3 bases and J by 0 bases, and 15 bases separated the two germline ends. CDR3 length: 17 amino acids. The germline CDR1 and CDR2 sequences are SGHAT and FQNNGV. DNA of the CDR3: TGTGCCAGCAGCTTCACTCACTGGGGGAGCTCCTACAATGAGCAGTTCTTC. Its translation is CASSFTHWGSSYNEQFF.